This TCR beta chain was profiled in a study of T-cell reconstitution after alpha-beta-depleted transplantation in children. The table lists this clonotype with many counts. Its antigen is not identified. The CDR3 covers 17 residues. With 4 bases removed from V and 0 bases from J, the gap between germline ends came to 16 bases. General observations from the study: T-cell numbers and diversity one year post-transplant derived largely from freshly generated T cells.

A library of TCRbeta sequences, prepared with unique molecular identifiers, was generated. Using its own MiXCR run on the PCR reads, TCRdb lists one record per CDR3 protein. The table shows approximately 99,000 distinct CDR3 sequences, with almost 6.5% occurring only once. The V and J genes are TRBV12-3 or TRBV12-4 and TRBJ1-5; D may be TRBD1 (5 bases). This TCR came from a male patient between 2 and 10 years old who had a stem cell transplant for acute lymphoblastic leukemia, so the T cells may come from the graft donor. The specimen comprised PBMCs, mostly from graft donor cells, sampled 360 days after TCRalphabeta/CD19-depleted stem cell transplant. The CDR3 coding sequence is TGTGCCAGCAGTTGGGGCATCCAGGTCCCTAGCAATCAGCCCCAGCATTTT. As protein: CASSWGIQVPSNQPQHF.